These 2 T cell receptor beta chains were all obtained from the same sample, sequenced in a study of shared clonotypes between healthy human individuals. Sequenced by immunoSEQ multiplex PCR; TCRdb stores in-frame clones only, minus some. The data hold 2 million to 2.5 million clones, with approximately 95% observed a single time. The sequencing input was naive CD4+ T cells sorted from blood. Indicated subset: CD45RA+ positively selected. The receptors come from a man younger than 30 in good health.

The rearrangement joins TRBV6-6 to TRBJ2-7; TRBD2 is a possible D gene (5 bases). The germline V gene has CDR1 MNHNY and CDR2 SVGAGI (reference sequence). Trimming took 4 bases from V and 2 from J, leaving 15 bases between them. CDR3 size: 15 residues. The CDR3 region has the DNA TGTGCCAGCAGTTCTCCGGCGGGCCCGACCTACGAGCAGTACTTC. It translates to CASSSPAGPTYEQYF.

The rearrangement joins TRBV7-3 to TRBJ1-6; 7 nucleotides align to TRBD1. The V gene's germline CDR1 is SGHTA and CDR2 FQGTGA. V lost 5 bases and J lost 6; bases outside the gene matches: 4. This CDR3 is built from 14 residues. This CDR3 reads CASSVGGINSPLHF. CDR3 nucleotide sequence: TGTGCCAGCAGCGTAGGGGGCATTAATTCACCCCTCCACTTT.